The T cell receptor (beta chain) under discussion was sequenced for a study of blood T cell repertoires in COVID-19. The table came from immunoSEQ multiplex PCR; TCRdb's copy has only in-frame clones and leaves some out. The table shows fewer than 250,000 clones, with more than 85% occurring only once. V shed 7 bases and J 5 bases; nucleotides not matched to a gene: 12. Germline CDR1 and CDR2: SGDLS and YYNGEE. This CDR3 contains 14 residues. In this sample, this clone turned up once. The rearrangement joins TRBV9 to TRBJ2-7; 7 bases match TRBD2. The sequence derives from a man aged 40-49 years with acute or convalescent COVID-19. Sequenced: peripheral blood. CDR3 sequence reads: CASGLGAGLHEQYF. CDR3 nucleotides: TGTGCCAGCGGCCTCGGAGCGGGACTCCACGAGCAGTACTTC.